These 3 T cell receptor beta chains came from one sample sequenced in a study of response to subunit inactivated influenza vaccine. TCRdb independently ran MiXCR on the RT-PCR reads; one entry per CDR3 protein. Of more than 200,000 distinct CDR3 sequences listed, 9% to 15% are singletons. The sample consisted of non-naive T cells sorted from PBMCs, taken 14 days before vaccination. The receptors derive from a man aged 50-59 years who received an inactivated influenza vaccine.

This clonotype was detected a few times. The chain uses TRBV6-5 and TRBJ1-4; 11 nucleotides line up with TRBD1. The CDR3 spans 15 residues. V lost 4 bases and J lost 5; bases outside the gene matches: 3. Per the germline V gene, CDR1 is MNHEY and CDR2 is SVGAGI. The CDR3 here is CASSSGQGANEKLFF. In DNA form, the CDR3 reads TGTGCCAGCAGTTCCGGACAGGGGGCAAATGAAAAACTGTTTTTT.

The chain carries TRBV7-9 and TRBJ2-7; TRBD2 aligns across 11 bases. This CDR3 is 15 amino acids long. Germline CDR1 is SEHNR and CDR2 is FQNEAQ (reference sequence). Losses at the gene ends were 7 bases for V and 2 bases for J; bases not matched to a gene: 7. The CDR3 protein is CASTDVGLAAYEQYF. CDR3 nucleotides: TGTGCCAGCACCGACGTGGGACTAGCGGCCTACGAGCAGTACTTC.

This clonotype was detected only a few times. This rearrangement joins TRBV27 to TRBJ1-4; 9 nucleotides match TRBD1. J gave up 8 bases and V 7 bases, and 17 bases lay outside the gene matches. Looked up from germline, CDR1 is MNHEY and CDR2 is SMNVEV (reference sequence). This CDR3 is 17 amino acids long. This CDR3 is CASKPKGDRALWEKLFF. The CDR3 DNA reads as TGTGCCAGCAAACCTAAGGGGGACAGGGCACTGTGGGAAAAACTGTTTTTT.